This TCR beta chain emerged from a study of tumor and adjacent non-tumor tissue in lung cancer (dated by TCRdb to 2017 to 2018). Regarding the research as a whole: The cohort included some 11 adenocarcinoma, 2 squamous cell carcinoma and 1 small cell lung cancer patients. Using bulk TCRbeta repertoires from roughly 14 lung cancer patients, the study set lung tumor tissue side by side with matched distant non-tumor lung tissue. Among the approximately 15 patients, ages ranged from about 30 to 85 years, some ten were men and 5 were women, and disease was TNM stage I to III. A total of around 130,000,000 productive TCRbeta reads were generated by sequencing, corresponding to an average of roughly 4.1 million reads per sample. TCRbeta CDR3 sequencing was performed on 25 to 30 paired specimens, with one tumor sample and one normal lung sample collected per patient. General conclusions and limits of the study: Tumor tissue showed significantly higher TCR diversity (inverse Simpson) than normal lung tissue, at around 460 vs 160 (P = 0.0075, Mann-Whitney U test). The cohort had only 15 or so patients, and the authors noted that larger samples and more detailed clinical data are needed. Younger patients had significantly higher TCR diversity, and higher tumor TCR diversity was associated with shorter overall and disease-free survival. In normal lung, the top 100 clones accounted for a significantly larger cumulative share of the repertoire than in tumor tissue. Because peripheral blood was not sequenced, blood TCRbeta repertoires in the lung cancer patients of the study were not examined. Neither the sequencing platform nor unique molecular identifiers are named or mentioned anywhere in the methods.

RNA was isolated from bulk, unsorted tissue, and RNA quality was assessed with a NanoDrop ND-1000 and an Agilent 2100. Normal lung samples were distant non-tumor tissue taken more than 3 cm from the tumor edge. Newly diagnosed lung cancer patients without prior chemotherapy who had been admitted for thoracic surgery in China between August and November 2014 were enrolled as donors. Anyone who had undergone radiotherapy or chemotherapy before, or who had another cancer at the same time, was left out of the study. Pieces of surgical tissue measuring about 1-2.1 cm3 were kept in RNAlater solution and stored at -80 degrees C until use. The cysteine opens and the phenylalanine closes a CDR3 of 14 amino acids. The only DNA kept is the CDR3, 42 bases in frame from the first base. Looking up the germline V gene yields CDR1 SGHDT and CDR2 YYEEEE. This clonotype was detected a few times. It has no known antigen specificity. A read error is possible here, since a much larger clone lies one base away.

Preparation of the library involved multiplex PCR. Instrument used: Illumina HiSeq 2500. TCRbeta libraries were built by three rounds of nested PCR using primers (Table S4), following protocols modified from ARM-PCR. PCR products of 200-500 bp were gel-excised and purified with the QIAquick gel extraction kit before sequencing. The original pipeline was this. Trimmomatic was used to clean the reads, FLASH was used to merge the reads into complete CDR3 sequences, and MiTCR was used to assign the reads to V(D)J germline segments. VDJtools was used to compute clonal diversity as the inverse Simpson's index. In-frame sequences lacking a premature stop codon were counted as productive reads. Clones were called with MiXCR by TCRdb after fastp trimmed the public reads at Q25, and only in-frame beta chains were retained. All rows with the same CDR3 protein become a single entry with the most common DNA and genes. These V and J calls derive from TCRdb rather than the authors' analysis. Within this sample are 90,000 to 100,000 distinct CDR3 sequences, with 80% of them counted one time only. The ten biggest clones cover about 31% of the sample.

The sample taken for sequencing was distant non-tumor lung tissue. The receptor was isolated from a man aged 55 to 70 with small cell lung cancer. The chain couples TRBV5-6 to TRBJ2-7; the D gene is not confidently resolved. In nucleotide form, the sequence is TGTGCCAGCAGCCCAAGGGTTGGTGCCTACGAGGAGTACTTC. Translated, this is CASSPRVGAYEEYF. Beyond the CDR3, the reference TRBV5-6 and TRBJ2-7 genes provide the residues; the full variable domain reads: DAGVTQSPTHLIKTRGQQVTLRCSPKSGHDTVSWYQQALGQGPQFIFQYYEEEERQRGNFPDRFSGHQFPNYSSELNVNALLLGDSALYLCASSPRVGAYEEYFGPGTRLTVT.